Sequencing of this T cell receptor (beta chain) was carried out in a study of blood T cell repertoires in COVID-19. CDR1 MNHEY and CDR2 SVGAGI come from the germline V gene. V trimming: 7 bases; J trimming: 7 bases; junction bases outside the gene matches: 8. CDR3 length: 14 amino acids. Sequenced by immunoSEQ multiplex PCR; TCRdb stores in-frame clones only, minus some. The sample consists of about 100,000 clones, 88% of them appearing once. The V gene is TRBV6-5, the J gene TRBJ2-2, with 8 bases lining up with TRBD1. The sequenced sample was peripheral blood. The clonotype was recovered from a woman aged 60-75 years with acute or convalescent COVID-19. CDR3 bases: TGTGCCAGCACTCGGCAGGGGGCGGGCGGGGAGCTGTTTTTT. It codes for CASTRQGAGGELFF.